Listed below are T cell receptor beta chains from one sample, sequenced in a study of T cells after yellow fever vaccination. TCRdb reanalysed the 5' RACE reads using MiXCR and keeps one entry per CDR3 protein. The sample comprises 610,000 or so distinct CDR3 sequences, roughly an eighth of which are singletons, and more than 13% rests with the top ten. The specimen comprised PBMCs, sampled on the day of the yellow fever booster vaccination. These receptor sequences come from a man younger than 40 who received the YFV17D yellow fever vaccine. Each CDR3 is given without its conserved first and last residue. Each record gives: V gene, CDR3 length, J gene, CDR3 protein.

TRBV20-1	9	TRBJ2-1	SARGGPEQF
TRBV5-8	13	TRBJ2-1	ASSFLAGGHNEQF
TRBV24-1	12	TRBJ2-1	ATSDRTGPNEQF
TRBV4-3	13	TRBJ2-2	ASSQRTGGSGELF
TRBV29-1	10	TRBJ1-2	SVDWEVNGYT
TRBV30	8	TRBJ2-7	AWGLYEQY
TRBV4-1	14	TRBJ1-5	ASSQDLQGWGQPQH
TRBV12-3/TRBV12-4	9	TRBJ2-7	ASSERFEQY
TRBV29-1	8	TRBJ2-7	SVAGHEQY
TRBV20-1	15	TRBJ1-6	SAREGNRASDNSPLH
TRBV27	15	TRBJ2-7	ASSLSSRAGGTYEQY
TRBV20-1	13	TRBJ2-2	SASELAGPTGELF
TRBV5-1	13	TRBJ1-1	ASSLVSGGGDEAF
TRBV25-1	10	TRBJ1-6	ASQQGQAPLH
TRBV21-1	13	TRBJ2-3	ASGYTDDGTDTQY
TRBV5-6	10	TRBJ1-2	ASRSRGGGYT
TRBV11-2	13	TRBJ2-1	ASSLEAGVYNEQF
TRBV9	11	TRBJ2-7	ASSVGSAHEQY
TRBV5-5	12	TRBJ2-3	ASSSTVNTDTQY
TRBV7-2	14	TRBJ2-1	ASSLLGGLSYNEQF
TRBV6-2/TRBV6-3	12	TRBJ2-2	ASKGRAETGELF
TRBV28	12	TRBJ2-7	ASTWRTSGYEQY
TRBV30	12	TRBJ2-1	AWSKGSSYNEQF
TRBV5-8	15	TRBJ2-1	ASSLGVSGRSYNEQF
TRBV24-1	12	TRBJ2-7	ATSDSGLAYEQY
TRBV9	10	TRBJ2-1	ASSEQGHEQF
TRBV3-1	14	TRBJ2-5	ASSLRREFLQETQY
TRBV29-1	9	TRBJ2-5	SVRTGETQY
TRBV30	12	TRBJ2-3	AWRAGQGMDTQY
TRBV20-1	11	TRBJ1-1	SASRLANTEAF
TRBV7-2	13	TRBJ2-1	ASSSIAGVGNEQF
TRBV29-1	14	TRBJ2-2	SVVYRQGANTGELF
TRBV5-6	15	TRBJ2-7	ASSLIDGPTDSYEQY
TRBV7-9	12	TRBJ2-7	ASSRDRVGYEQY
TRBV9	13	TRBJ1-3	ASSATGAGSGTIY
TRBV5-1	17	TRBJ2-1	ASSGGGTSGRSSYNEQF
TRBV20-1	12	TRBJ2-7	SARYGQETYEQY
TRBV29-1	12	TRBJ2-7	SVELLAGGYEQY
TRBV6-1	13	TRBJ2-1	ASREQGYSYNEQF
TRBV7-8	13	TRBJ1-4	ASSLLVSKTEKLF
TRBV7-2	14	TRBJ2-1	ASSLGGTSGTNEQF
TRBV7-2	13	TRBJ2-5	ASSLASGSRVTQY
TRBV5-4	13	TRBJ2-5	ASSLLGTSEETQY
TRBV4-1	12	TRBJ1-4	ASSRTGGDEKLF
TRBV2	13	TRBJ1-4	ASSEVRGLAEKLF
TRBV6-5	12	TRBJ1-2	ASSSETTDLGYT
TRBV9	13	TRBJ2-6	ASSGQISGANVLT
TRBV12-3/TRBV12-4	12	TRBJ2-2	ASTLAGGTGELF
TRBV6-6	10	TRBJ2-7	ASSYRENEQY
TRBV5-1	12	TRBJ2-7	ASSTTGGTYEQY